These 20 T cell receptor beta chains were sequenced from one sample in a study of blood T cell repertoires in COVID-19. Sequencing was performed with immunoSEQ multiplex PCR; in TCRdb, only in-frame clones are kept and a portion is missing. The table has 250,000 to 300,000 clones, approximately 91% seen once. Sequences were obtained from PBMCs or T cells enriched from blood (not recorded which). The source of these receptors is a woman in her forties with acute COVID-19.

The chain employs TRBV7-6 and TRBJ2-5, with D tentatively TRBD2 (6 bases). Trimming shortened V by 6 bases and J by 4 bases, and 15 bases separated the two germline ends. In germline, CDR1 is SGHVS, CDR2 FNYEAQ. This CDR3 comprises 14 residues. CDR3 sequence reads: CASSLLVEGETQYF. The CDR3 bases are TGTGCCAGCAGTCTCCTAGTGGAGGGAGAGACCCAGTACTTC.

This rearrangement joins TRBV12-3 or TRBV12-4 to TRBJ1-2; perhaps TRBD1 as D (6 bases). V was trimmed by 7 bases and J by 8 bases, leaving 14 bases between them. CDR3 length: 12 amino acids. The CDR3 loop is CASTFGGQGYTF. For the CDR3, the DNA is TGTGCCAGCACCTTTGGGGGCCAGGGCTACACCTTC.

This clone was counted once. The CDR3 region has the DNA TGTGCCAGCAGCTTGGTACAAGAGACCCAGTACTTC. Residues: CASSLVQETQYF. The J gene is TRBJ2-5, the V gene TRBV5-4; no clear D gene. CDR3 length: 12 amino acids. Trimming shortened V by 0 bases and J by 2 bases, and 2 bases separated the two germline ends. From germline, CDR1 is SGHNT and CDR2 YYREEE (reference sequence).

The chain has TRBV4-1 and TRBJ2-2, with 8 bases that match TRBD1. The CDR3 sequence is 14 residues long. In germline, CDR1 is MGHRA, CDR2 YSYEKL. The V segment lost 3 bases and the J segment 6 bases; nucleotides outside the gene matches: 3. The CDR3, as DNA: TGCGCCAGCAGCCAGGACAGGGCCCCCGGGGAGCTGTTTTTT. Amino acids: CASSQDRAPGELFF.

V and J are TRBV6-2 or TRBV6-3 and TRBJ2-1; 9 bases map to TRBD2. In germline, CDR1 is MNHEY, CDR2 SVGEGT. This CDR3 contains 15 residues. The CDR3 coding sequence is TGTGCGAGTAGCGGGAGATCTTTGGAGCGCAATGAGCAGTTCTTC. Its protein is CASSGRSLERNEQFF.

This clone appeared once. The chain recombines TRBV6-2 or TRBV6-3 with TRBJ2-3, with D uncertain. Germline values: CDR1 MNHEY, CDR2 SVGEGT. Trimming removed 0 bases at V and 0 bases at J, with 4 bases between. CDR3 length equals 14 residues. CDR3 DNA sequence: TGTGCCAGCAGTTACTCAGCTAGCACAGATACGCAGTATTTT. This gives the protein CASSYSASTDTQYF.

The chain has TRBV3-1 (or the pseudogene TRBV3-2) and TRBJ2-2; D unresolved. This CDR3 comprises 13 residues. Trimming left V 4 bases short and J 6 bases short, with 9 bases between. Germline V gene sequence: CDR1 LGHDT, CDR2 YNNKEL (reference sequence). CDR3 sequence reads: CASSPLISGELFF. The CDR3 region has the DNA TGTGCCAGCAGCCCCCTAATCTCCGGGGAGCTGTTTTTT.

The CDR3 region is CASSPGGASGKTQYF. CDR3 nucleotide sequence: TGTGCCAGCAGCCCGGGGGGGGCGTCGGGAAAGACCCAGTACTTC. The chain couples TRBV7-2 to TRBJ2-5; 8 nucleotides match TRBD2. Germline assignment: CDR1 SGHTA and CDR2 FQGNSA. This CDR3 has 15 residues. J was trimmed by 6 bases and V by 5 bases; bases with no gene match: 11.

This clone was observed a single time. DNA of the CDR3: TGTGCCAGCAGGAGCGGGGGAAAAGGTACGCAGTATTTT. Protein product: CASRSGGKGTQYF. The chain links TRBV27 to TRBJ2-3; 8 bases match TRBD2. CDR1 is MNHEY and CDR2 is SMNVEV in the germline V gene (reference sequence). The CDR3 covers 13 residues. J lost 8 bases, V lost 6 bases, and 7 bases had no gene match.

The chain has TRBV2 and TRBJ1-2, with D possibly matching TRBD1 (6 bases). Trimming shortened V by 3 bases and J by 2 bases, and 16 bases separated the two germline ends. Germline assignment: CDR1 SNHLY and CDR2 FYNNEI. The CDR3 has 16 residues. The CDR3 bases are TGTGCCAGCAGTGATCCCCGGCGGACAGTCAACTATGGCTACACCTTC. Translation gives CASSDPRRTVNYGYTF.

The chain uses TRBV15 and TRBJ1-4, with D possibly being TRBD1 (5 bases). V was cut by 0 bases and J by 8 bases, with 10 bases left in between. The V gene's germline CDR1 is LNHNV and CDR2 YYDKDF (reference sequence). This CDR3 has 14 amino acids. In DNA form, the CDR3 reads TGTGCCACCAGCAGAGATCATAGGGGAGAAAAACTGTTTTTT. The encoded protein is CATSRDHRGEKLFF.

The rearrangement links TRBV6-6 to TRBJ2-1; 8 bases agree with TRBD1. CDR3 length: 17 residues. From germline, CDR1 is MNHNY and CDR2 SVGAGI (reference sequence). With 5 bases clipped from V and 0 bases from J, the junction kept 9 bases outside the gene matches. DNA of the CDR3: TGTGCCAGCAGTCTCAGGGGGCACTTCAGCTCCTACAATGAGCAGTTCTTC. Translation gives CASSLRGHFSSYNEQFF.

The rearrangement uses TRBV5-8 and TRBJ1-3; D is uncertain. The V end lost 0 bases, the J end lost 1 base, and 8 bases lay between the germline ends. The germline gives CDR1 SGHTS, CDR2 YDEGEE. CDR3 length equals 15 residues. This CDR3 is CASSLGAFSGNTIYF. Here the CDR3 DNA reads TGTGCCAGCAGCTTGGGGGCTTTTTCTGGAAACACCATATATTTT.

The CDR3 loop reads CASSLVDIMAARHEQYF. The CDR3 DNA is TGTGCCAGCAGCTTGGTGGACATCATGGCTGCTAGGCACGAGCAGTACTTC. V and J are TRBV5-6 and TRBJ2-7; tentatively, D is TRBD1 (5 bases). The CDR3 runs to 17 residues. The germline V gene encodes CDR1 SGHDT and CDR2 YYEEEE. Trimming stripped 0 bases from V and 5 bases from J, with 21 bases between.

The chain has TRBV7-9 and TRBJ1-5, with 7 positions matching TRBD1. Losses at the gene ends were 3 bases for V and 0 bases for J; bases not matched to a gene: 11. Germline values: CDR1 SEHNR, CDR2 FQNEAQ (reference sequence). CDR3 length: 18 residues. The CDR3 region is CASSFVPGTAFSNQPQHF. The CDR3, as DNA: TGTGCCAGCAGCTTTGTCCCCGGGACAGCATTTAGCAATCAGCCCCAGCATTTT.

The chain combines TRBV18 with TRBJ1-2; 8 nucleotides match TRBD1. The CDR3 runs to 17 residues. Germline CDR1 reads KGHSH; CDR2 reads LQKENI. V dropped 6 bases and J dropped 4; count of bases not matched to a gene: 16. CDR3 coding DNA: TGTGCCAGCTCGCCCCAGCGACCGGGTCAGGGGGCCTATGGCTACACCTTC. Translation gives CASSPQRPGQGAYGYTF. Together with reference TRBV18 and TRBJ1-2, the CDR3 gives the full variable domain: NAGVMQNPRHLVRRRGQEARLRCSPMKGHSHVYWYRQLPEEGLKFMVYLQKENIIDESGMPKERFSAEFPKEGPSILRIQQVVRGDSAAYFCASSPQRPGQGAYGYTFGSGTRLTVV.

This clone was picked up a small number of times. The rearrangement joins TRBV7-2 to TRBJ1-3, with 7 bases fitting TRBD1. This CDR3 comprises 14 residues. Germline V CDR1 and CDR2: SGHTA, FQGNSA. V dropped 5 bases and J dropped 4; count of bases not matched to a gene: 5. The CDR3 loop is CASSQGGIGNTIYF. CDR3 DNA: TGTGCCAGCAGCCAGGGGGGAATCGGAAACACCATATATTTT.

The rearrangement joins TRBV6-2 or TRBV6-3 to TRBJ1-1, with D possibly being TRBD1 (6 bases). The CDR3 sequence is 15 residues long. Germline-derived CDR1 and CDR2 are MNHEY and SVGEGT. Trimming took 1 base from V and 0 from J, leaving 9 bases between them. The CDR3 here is CASSYYRVMNTEAFF. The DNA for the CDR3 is TGTGCCAGCAGTTACTACAGGGTAATGAACACTGAAGCTTTCTTT.

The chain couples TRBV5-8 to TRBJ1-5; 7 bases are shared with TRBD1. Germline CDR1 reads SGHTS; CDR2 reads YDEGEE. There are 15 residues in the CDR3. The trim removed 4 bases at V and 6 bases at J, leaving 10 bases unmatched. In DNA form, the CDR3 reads TGTGCCAGCAGCAGCAACAGGGGTGGGCGTCAGCCCCAGCATTTT. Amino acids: CASSSNRGGRQPQHF. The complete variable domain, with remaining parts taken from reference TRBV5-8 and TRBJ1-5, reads EAGVTQSPTHLIKTRGQQATLRCSPISGHTSVYWYQQALGLGLQFLLWYDEGEERNRGNFPPRFSGRQFPNYSSELNVNALELEDSALYLCASSSNRGGRQPQHFGDGTRLSIL.

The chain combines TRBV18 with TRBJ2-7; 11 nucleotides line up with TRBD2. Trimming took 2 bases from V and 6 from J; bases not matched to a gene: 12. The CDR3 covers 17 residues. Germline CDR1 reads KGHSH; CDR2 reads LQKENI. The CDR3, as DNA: TGTGCCAGCTCACCAGGGGGCCTAGCGGGAGGTCTGGGCGAGCAGTACTTC. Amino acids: CASSPGGLAGGLGEQYF.